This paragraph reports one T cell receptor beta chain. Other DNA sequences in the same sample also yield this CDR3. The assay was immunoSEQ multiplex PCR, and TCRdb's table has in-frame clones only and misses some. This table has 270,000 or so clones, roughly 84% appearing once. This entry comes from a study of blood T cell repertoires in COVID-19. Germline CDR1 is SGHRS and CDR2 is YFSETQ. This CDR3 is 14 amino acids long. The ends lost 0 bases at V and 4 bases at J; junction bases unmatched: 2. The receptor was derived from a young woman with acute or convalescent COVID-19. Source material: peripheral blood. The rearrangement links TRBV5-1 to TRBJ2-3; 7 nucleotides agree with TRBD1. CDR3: CASSLGQGADTQYF. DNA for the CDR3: TGCGCCAGCAGCTTGGGACAGGGTGCAGATACGCAGTATTTT.